One and the same sample provided the 8 T cell receptor beta chains below, sequenced in a study of T-cell reconstitution after alpha-beta-depleted transplantation in children. The library targeted TCRbeta and was prepared with unique molecular identifiers. Each CDR3 protein is one row after TCRdb ran MiXCR on the PCR reads. This sample yields approximately 1,000,000 distinct CDR3 sequences, of which about 31% are seen a single time; roughly 31% belongs to the top ten. The sample consisted of PBMCs, mostly from graft donor cells, taken 360 days after TCRalphabeta/CD19-depleted stem cell transplant. The receptors were gathered from a boy under two years old who had a stem cell transplant for SCID, so the T cells may come from the graft donor.

The chain joins TRBV20-1 to TRBJ2-5; no reliable D call. The CDR3 runs 13 residues. V lost 3 bases to trimming and J lost 5 bases, with 13 bases between them. Germline V gene data show CDR1 as DFQATT and CDR2 as SNEGSKA (reference sequence). The CDR3 sequence is CSASELLWETQYF. The DNA of the CDR3 is TGCAGTGCTAGCGAACTACTCTGGGAGACCCAGTACTTC.

This clonotype was seen more than once but under ten times. V is TRBV20-1 and J is TRBJ1-1; D is uncertain. Germline CDR1 DFQATT, CDR2 SNEGSKA (reference sequence). The length of the CDR3 is 13 residues. V lost 5 bases to trimming and J lost 0 bases, with 10 bases between them. CDR3 in amino acids: CSAADLMNTEAFF. The CDR3 coding sequence is TGCAGTGCTGCAGATCTGATGAACACTGAAGCTTTCTTT.

In its sample, this clonotype was seen a few times. The chain is built from TRBV29-1 and TRBJ2-7; D is unresolved. Trimming pared 4 bases from V and 2 bases from J, leaving 15 bases between. The CDR3 extends over 14 amino acids. Looked up from germline, CDR1 is SQVTM and CDR2 is ANQGSEA. The CDR3 reads CSVAQNPGPYEQYF. CDR3 in DNA: TGCAGCGTTGCCCAGAACCCTGGCCCCTACGAGCAGTACTTC.

This clonotype was found a few times. This chain joins TRBV6-2 or TRBV6-3 and TRBJ2-7, with D hard to call. Germline V gene sequence: CDR1 MNHEY, CDR2 SVGEGT. V was shortened by 2 bases and J by 3 bases, with 8 bases between the two germline ends. CDR3 length equals 13 residues. CDR3 protein: CASSYRIGYEQYF. CDR3 bases: TGTGCCAGCAGTTACAGAATTGGCTACGAGCAGTACTTC.

The chain couples TRBV5-5 to TRBJ2-7; 7 bases align to TRBD2. This CDR3 has 14 residues. Trimming cost V 7 bases and J 7 bases; bases outside gene matches: 14. Germline lookup yields CDR1 SGHKS and CDR2 YYEKEE (reference sequence). CDR3 protein: CASAGGTKSGEQYF. As DNA, the CDR3 is TGTGCCAGCGCAGGAGGGACTAAAAGCGGGGAGCAGTACTTC.

There are a few counts of this clonotype. The rearrangement uses TRBV15 and TRBJ2-7; D assignment may be TRBD1 or TRBD2 (5 bases each). The V end lost 5 bases, the J end lost 2 bases, and 16 bases lay between the germline ends. In germline, CDR1 is LNHNV, CDR2 YYDKDF (reference sequence). This CDR3 comprises 15 residues. The CDR3 loop is CATSEVRGRAYEQYF. The DNA for the CDR3 is TGTGCCACCAGCGAGGTAAGGGGACGAGCCTACGAGCAGTACTTC.

This clonotype was counted a few times. The chain is built from TRBV10-3 and TRBJ2-4, with 7 nucleotides matching TRBD1. The V segment lost 3 bases and the J segment 9 bases; nucleotides outside the gene matches: 17. The CDR3 loop spans 17 amino acids. Per the germline V gene, CDR1 is ENHRY and CDR2 is SYGVKD. As DNA, the CDR3 is TGTGCCATCAGTGATCCCAGACAGGGCCGGGCACAGCCCATTCAGTACTTC. Translation gives CAISDPRQGRAQPIQYF.

The V gene is TRBV5-1, the J gene TRBJ2-2; D may be TRBD1 or TRBD2 (5 bases each). The germline V gene has CDR1 SGHRS and CDR2 YFSETQ. The CDR3 covers 18 residues. V lost 0 bases to trimming and J lost 5 bases, with 20 bases between them. The CDR3 DNA is TGCGCCAGCAGCTTGGCCCCGTCCGGGACCCTTCCAACCGGGGAGCTGTTTTTT. Its translation is CASSLAPSGTLPTGELFF.